A selection of T cell receptor beta chains follows, all from one sample in a study of blood T cells in healthy people across ages. TCRdb redid the calling of the 5' RACE reads with MiXCR, one entry per CDR3 protein. The sample lists fewer than 750,000 distinct CDR3 sequences; roughly half were seen once. The sequenced material came from blood. These TCRs come from a woman at least 80 years old in good health. Each CDR3 is given with its conserved first and last residue. The order of the fields is V gene, CDR3 length, D gene, J gene, CDR3 protein. D genes are given only for firm matches.

TRBV20-1	10	-	TRBJ1-2	CTTPDYGYTF
TRBV20-1	16	-	TRBJ2-4	CSAPVPPSGAKNIQYF
TRBV24-1	15	-	TRBJ2-7	CATSGTGTFSYEQYF
TRBV12-3/TRBV12-4	13	-	TRBJ2-7	CASSVTGTYEQYF
TRBV7-9	14	-	TRBJ1-6	CASSWTVVNSPLHF
TRBV20-1	11	-	TRBJ1-1	CSAKQVAEAFF
TRBV20-1	13	-	TRBJ2-1	CSAPGGGRNEQFF
TRBV27	13	-	-	CASGTGNSYEQYF
TRBV4-1	12	-	TRBJ2-5	CASSQVLGTQYF
TRBV15	16	TRBD2	TRBJ2-5	CATSRATSGGYNDQYF
TRBV3-1	16	TRBD2	TRBJ2-2	CASSQPSSGSVGELFF
TRBV25-1	11	-	TRBJ2-1	CASSAFNEQFF
TRBV5-6	16	TRBD2	TRBJ2-1	CASRPSSGGPYNEQFF
TRBV7-3	17	-	TRBJ2-2	CASSLYPGQTNTGELFF
TRBV25-1	16	-	TRBJ1-6	CASSESAGTGNSPLHF
TRBV27	16	-	TRBJ1-2	CASKRTGLPNDHGYTF
TRBV7-2	13	-	-	CASNLQGKETQYF
TRBV2	13	-	TRBJ1-2	CASRTTANYVYTF
TRBV9	16	-	TRBJ1-1	CASSPRQTVMNTEAFF
TRBV30	14	-	TRBJ1-1	CAWIGTGKVTEAFF
TRBV29-1	13	TRBD1	TRBJ2-1	CSVGQGSYNEQFF
TRBV7-3	14	-	-	CASSLRGGPETQYF
TRBV11-2	15	-	TRBJ2-7	CASSLAPDSSYEQYF
TRBV7-2	15	TRBD1	TRBJ1-4	CASSTRTGLNEKLFF
TRBV12-3/TRBV12-4	14	TRBD2	TRBJ2-5	CASSLPAGDNEQYF
TRBV20-1	15	TRBD2	-	CSATGAQAGVYEQYF
TRBV2	15	-	TRBJ1-5	CASSVETYSNQPQHF
TRBV24-1	15	-	TRBJ2-5	CATSEAGSGEETQYF
TRBV14	13	TRBD2	TRBJ2-7	CASSQLGTNEQYF
TRBV15	16	-	TRBJ1-5	CATSRDRGFTNQPQHF
TRBV18	14	TRBD1	TRBJ2-7	CASSTGQVGYEQYF